This TCR beta chain stems from a study of blood T cell repertoires in COVID-19. Looking at the study overall: Specimens from acute and convalescent COVID-19 originated in the United States, Italy and Spain.

Per the study methods: Amplification of reference gene primers provided the estimated nucleated cell counts. Here immunoSEQ multiplex PCR was the method, and the copy in TCRdb shows in-frame clones only, minus some. The V and J calls and clone size are taken from that table; D and trimming were inferred from the DNA. The table includes tens of thousands of clones, around 90% detected once. Germline assignment: CDR1 SGHAT and CDR2 FQNNGV. V shed 0 bases, J shed 8 bases, and the junction held 14 bases outside the gene matches. This CDR3 has 17 residues. The specimen sequenced was peripheral blood. This sequence joins TRBV11-2 and TRBJ2-7; TRBD2 agrees at 9 bases. This clonotype originated in a male donor with acute or convalescent COVID-19. Written as DNA, the CDR3 is TGTGCCAGCAGCTTAGAGGGGGGGTCGGCGGGGGGGCCGAAGCAGTACTTC. Protein sequence: CASSLEGGSAGGPKQYF.